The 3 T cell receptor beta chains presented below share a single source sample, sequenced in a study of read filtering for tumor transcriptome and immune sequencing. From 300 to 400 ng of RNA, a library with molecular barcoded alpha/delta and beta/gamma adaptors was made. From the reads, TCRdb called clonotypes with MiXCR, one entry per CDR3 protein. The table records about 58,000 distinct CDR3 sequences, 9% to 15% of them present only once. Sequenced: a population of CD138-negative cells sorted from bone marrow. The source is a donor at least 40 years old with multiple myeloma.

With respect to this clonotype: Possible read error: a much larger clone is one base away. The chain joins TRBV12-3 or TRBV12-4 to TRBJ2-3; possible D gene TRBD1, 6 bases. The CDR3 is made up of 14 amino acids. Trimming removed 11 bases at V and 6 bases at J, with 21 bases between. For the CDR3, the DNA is TGTGCCTGCACCCAGGGGCCGGTTCGCGATACGCAGTATTTT. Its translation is CACTQGPVRDTQYF.

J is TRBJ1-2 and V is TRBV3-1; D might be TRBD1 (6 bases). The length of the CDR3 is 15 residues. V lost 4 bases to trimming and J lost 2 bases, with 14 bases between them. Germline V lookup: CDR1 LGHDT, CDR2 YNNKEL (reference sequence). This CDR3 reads CASSPLTGSNYGYTF. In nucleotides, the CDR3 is TGTGCCAGCAGCCCATTGACAGGCTCAAACTATGGCTACACCTTC.

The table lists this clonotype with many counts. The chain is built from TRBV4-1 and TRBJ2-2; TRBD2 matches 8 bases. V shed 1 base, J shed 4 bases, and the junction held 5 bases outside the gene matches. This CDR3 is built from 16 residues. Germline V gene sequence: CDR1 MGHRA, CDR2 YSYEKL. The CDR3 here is CASSQVSGGPTGELFF. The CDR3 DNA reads TGCGCCAGCAGCCAAGTGAGCGGGGGACCCACCGGGGAGCTGTTTTTT.